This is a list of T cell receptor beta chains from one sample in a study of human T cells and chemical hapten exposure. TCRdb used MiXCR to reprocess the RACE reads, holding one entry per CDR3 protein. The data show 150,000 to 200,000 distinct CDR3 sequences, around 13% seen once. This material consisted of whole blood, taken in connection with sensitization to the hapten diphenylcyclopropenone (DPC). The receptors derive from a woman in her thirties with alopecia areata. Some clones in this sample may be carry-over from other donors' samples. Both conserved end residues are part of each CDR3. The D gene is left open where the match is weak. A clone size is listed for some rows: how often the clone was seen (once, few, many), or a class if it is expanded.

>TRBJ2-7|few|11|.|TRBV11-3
CASTRATEQYF
TGTGCCAGCACCAGAGCGACCGAGCAGTACTTC
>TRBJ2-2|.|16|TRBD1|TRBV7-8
CASSLVGQPNTGELFF
TGTGCCAGCAGCTTAGTGGGACAGCCCAACACCGGGGAGCTGTTTTTT
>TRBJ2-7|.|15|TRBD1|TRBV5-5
CASSLEQGVIDEQYF
TGTGCCAGCAGCTTGGAACAGGGGGTAATCGACGAGCAGTACTTC
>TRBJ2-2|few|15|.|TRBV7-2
CASSFSSVNTGELFF
TGTGCCAGCAGCTTCTCTAGCGTGAACACCGGGGAGCTGTTTTTT
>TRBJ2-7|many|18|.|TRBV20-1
CSARPPGHLLRGGEEQYF
TGCAGTGCCCGCCCGCCGGGACACCTCCTTCGGGGTGGAGAAGAGCAGTACTTC
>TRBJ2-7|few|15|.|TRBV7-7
CASSLGPGQSYEQYF
TGTGCTAGCAGCTTAGGACCAGGGCAGTCCTACGAGCAGTACTTC
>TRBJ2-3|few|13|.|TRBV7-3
CASSRDETDTQYF
TGTGCCAGCAGCCGGGACGAAACAGATACGCAGTATTTT
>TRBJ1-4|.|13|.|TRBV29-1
CSVEVRGYEKLFF
TGCAGCGTTGAAGTACGAGGGTATGAAAAACTGTTTTTT
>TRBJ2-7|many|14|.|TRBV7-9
CASSFGQSSFAQYF
TGTGCCAGCAGCTTTGGACAGTCAAGTTTCGCGCAGTACTTC
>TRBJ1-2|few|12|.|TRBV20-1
CSATARNYGYTF
TGCAGTGCCACCGCCCGGAACTATGGCTACACCTTC
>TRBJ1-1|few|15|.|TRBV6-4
CAPPVGGLMNTEAFF
TGTGCCCCCCCGGTTGGAGGATTGATGAACACTGAAGCTTTCTTT
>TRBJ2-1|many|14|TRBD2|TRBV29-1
CSVLDSGGVNWQFF
TGCAGCGTGCTGGACAGCGGGGGGGTTAATTGGCAGTTCTTC
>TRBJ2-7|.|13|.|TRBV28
CASSLPPGYEQYF
TGTGCCAGCAGTTTGCCTCCTGGGTACGAGCAGTACTTC
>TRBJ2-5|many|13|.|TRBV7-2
CASSRSTQETQYF
TGTGCCAGCAGCCGCAGTACTCAAGAGACCCAGTACTTC
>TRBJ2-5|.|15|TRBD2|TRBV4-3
CASSHAPGGGETQYF
TGCGCCAGCAGCCACGCCCCGGGGGGTGGGGAGACCCAGTACTTC
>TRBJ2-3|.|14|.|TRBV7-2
CASSLADRTDTQYF
TGTGCCAGCAGCTTAGCGGACAGAACAGATACGCAGTATTTT
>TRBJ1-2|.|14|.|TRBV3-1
CASSSEDNAQGYTF
TGTGCCAGCAGCTCAGAGGACAATGCGCAGGGCTACACCTTC
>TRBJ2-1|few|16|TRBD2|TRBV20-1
CSAREPGLARYNEQFF
TGCAGTGCTAGAGAGCCGGGACTAGCGCGTTACAATGAGCAGTTCTTC
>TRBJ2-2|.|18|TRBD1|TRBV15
CATSRDWPGQGRSGELFF
TGTGCCACCAGCAGAGATTGGCCGGGACAGGGTCGATCCGGGGAGCTGTTTTTT
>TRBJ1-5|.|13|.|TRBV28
CASTRRGNQPQHF
TGTGCCAGCACCCGGCGGGGCAATCAGCCCCAGCATTTT
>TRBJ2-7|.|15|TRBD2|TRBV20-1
CSARGLSGSGGEQYF
TGCAGTGCTAGAGGGCTAAGCGGGAGCGGAGGCGAGCAGTACTTC
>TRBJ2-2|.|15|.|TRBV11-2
CASNLNKMNTGELFF
TGTGCCAGCAACCTCAACAAAATGAACACCGGGGAGCTGTTTTTT
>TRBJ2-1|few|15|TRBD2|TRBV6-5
CASSYGLAGDNEQFF
TGTGCCAGCAGTTACGGACTAGCGGGGGACAATGAGCAGTTCTTC
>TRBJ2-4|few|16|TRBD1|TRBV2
CASSVEQGVAKNIQYF
TGTGCCAGCAGTGTCGAGCAGGGGGTAGCCAAAAACATTCAGTACTTC
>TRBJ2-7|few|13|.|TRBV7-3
CASSPEAVGEQYF
TGTGCCAGCAGCCCCGAGGCCGTTGGGGAGCAGTACTTC
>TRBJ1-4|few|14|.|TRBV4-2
CASSQGGTNEKLFF
TGTGCCAGCAGCCAGGGTGGCACTAATGAAAAACTGTTTTTT
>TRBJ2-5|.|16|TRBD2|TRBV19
CASSIGLATSQETQYF
TGTGCCAGTAGTATCGGACTAGCGACATCCCAAGAGACCCAGTACTTC
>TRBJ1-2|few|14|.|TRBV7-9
CASSLIQESRGYTF
TGTGCCAGCAGCCTAATACAGGAGTCGCGTGGCTACACCTTC
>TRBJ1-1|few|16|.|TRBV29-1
CSVEDMVTPGNTEAFF
TGCAGCGTTGAAGATATGGTGACCCCCGGGAACACTGAAGCTTTCTTT
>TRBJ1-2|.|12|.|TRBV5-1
CASSPEGDGYTF
TGCGCCAGCAGCCCAGAGGGGGATGGCTACACCTTC
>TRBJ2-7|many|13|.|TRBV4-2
CASSPQDSYEQYF
TGTGCCAGCAGCCCCCAGGACTCCTACGAGCAGTACTTC
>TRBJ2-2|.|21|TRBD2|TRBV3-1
CASSQHLPPTSGSMFAGELFF
TGTGCCAGCAGCCAACACCTCCCCCCGACTAGCGGGAGTATGTTCGCCGGGGAGCTGTTTTTT
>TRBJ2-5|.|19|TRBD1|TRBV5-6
CASSFSYRGLDEAQETQYF
TGTGCCAGCAGCTTCTCATACAGGGGGCTAGACGAGGCACAAGAGACCCAGTACTTC
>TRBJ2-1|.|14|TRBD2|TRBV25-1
CASRTSGGANEQFF
TGTGCCAGCAGGACTAGCGGGGGCGCTAATGAGCAGTTCTTC
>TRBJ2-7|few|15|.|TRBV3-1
CASSQPGRSSYEQYF
TGTGCCAGCAGCCAACCGGGACGGAGCTCCTACGAGCAGTACTTC
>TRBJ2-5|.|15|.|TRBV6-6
CASSLPTGTRETQYF
TGTGCCAGCAGCCTACCAACAGGGACGCGGGAGACCCAGTACTTC
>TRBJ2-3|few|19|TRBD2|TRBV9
CASSVVSSGGTFRTDTQYF
TGTGCCAGCAGCGTAGTCTCTAGCGGGGGCACTTTCCGCACAGATACGCAGTATTTT
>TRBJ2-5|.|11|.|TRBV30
CAWSAQGTQYF
TGTGCCTGGAGTGCTCAGGGGACCCAGTACTTC
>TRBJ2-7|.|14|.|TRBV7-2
CASSFFSSSYEQYF
TGTGCCAGCAGCTTTTTTTCGAGCTCCTACGAGCAGTACTTC